This T cell receptor beta chain was recovered during a study of T cells in localized non-small cell lung cancer. Data came from immunoSEQ multiplex PCR; TCRdb stores just in-frame clones and leaves some out. Here the sample spans about 34,000 clones, 88% being singletons. CDR1 MNHNS and CDR2 SASEGT come from the germline V gene. The CDR3 spans 13 residues. The germline V and J ends were trimmed by 8 bases and 7 bases, with 14 bases remaining between them. The chain couples TRBV6-1 to TRBJ1-4, with unresolved D. The sequences come from peripheral blood, collected before any cancer treatment. This sequence originates from a woman aged 35-70 years with stage I lung adenocarcinoma. The CDR3, as DNA: TGTGCCAGCGAGGATCCGGGAGTTGAAAAACTGTTTTTT. Protein product: CASEDPGVEKLFF.